The source of this T cell receptor (beta chain) is a study of shared clonotypes between healthy human individuals. Points on this clone: Its antigen is not identified.

The CDR3 is made up of 15 amino acids. Germline V lookup: CDR1 SGHAT, CDR2 FQNNGV. Between the trimmed V and J ends, which lost 5 bases and 1 base, there was a span of 14 bases. The healthy adult donors were HIV-negative and reported no recent acute infections or vaccinations. Points from the study as a whole: Lower generation probabilities were found for non-shared clonotypes than for those shared by all four donors.

Sequencing used immunoSEQ multiplex PCR; TCRdb keeps in-frame clones, though not all of them. The table lists 500,000 or so clones, 90% to 97% of them singletons. The genes are TRBV11-2 and TRBJ1-1; D gene unclear. The sequencing sample was made of naive CD4+ T cells sorted from blood. Subset defined: CD45RA+ positively selected. The sequence came from a woman in her 30s in good health. The CDR3 spells CASSPSGWANTEAFF. The CDR3 nucleotides are TGTGCCAGCAGCCCTAGTGGCTGGGCGAACACTGAAGCTTTCTTT.